The next 30 T cell receptor beta chains were all read from a single sample in a study of blood T cell repertoires in COVID-19. Clones were sequenced by immunoSEQ multiplex PCR, and TCRdb holds only the in-frame ones, with some missing. The repertoire has a few hundred thousand clones, 65% to 85% of them found once; the top ten carry about 3.4%. Sequenced input: PBMCs or T cells enriched from blood (not recorded which). The receptors were gathered from a man aged 50 or older who had recovered from COVID-19.

V and J are TRBV12-5 and TRBJ2-5; tentative D call: TRBD1 (6 bases). Germline CDR1 reads LGHNT; CDR2 reads FRNRAP. CDR3 length: 17 amino acids. Trimming cost V 3 bases and J 2 bases, with 19 bases left between them. CDR3 bases: TGTGCTAGTGGTTTTATGCCTACCGGGACACCTCAAGAGACCCAGTACTTC. This translates into CASGFMPTGTPQETQYF. The whole variable domain, filled in from reference TRBV12-5 and TRBJ2-5, reads DARVTQTPRHKVTEMGQEVTMRCQPILGHNTVFWYRQTMMQGLELLAYFRNRAPLDDSGMPKDRFSAEMPDATLATLKIQPSEPRDSAVYFCASGFMPTGTPQETQYFGPGTRLLVL.

The J gene is TRBJ2-7, the V gene TRBV25-1, with a weak D call TRBD2 (6 bases). Germline CDR1 is MGHDK and CDR2 is SYGVNS. The CDR3 contains 15 residues. V gave up 3 bases and J gave up 2 bases, with 14 bases separating them. The CDR3 DNA reads as TGTGCCAGCAGTGACTCAGGGACTCCTCCCTACGAGCAGTACTTC. Translated, it gives CASSDSGTPPYEQYF.

V and J are TRBV28 and TRBJ2-2; TRBD2 agrees at 7 bases. The CDR3 spans 15 residues. The J segment lost 8 bases and the V segment lost 5 bases, leaving 11 bases of the junction unmatched. The V gene's germline CDR1 is MDHEN and CDR2 SYDVKM. The CDR3 sequence is CASSLPGAGVGELFF. Written as DNA, the CDR3 is TGTGCCAGCAGTCTACCTGGGGCGGGAGTTGGGGAGCTGTTTTTT.

The chain joins TRBV5-1 to TRBJ1-1; 9 bases map to TRBD1. Germline V CDR1 and CDR2: SGHRS, YFSETQ. With 6 bases clipped from V and 0 bases from J, the junction kept 21 bases outside the gene matches. The CDR3 extends over 20 amino acids. The CDR3 loop reads CASTKWTGDRFGNLNTEAFF. CDR3 nucleotide sequence: TGCGCCAGCACAAAATGGACAGGGGATAGGTTCGGAAACCTGAACACTGAAGCTTTCTTT.

This rearrangement joins TRBV4-2 to TRBJ1-3, with D hard to call. Between the trimmed V and J ends, which lost 3 bases and 1 base, there was a span of 10 bases. This CDR3 spans 15 amino acids. The germline V gene encodes CDR1 LGHNA and CDR2 YNFKEQ. CDR3 loop: CASSQSSLSGNTIYF. The CDR3 DNA reads TGTGCCAGCAGCCAGTCCAGTTTGTCTGGAAACACCATATATTTT.

With respect to this clone: This CDR3 is also generated by other DNA sequences in the sample. The chain uses TRBV7-2 and TRBJ1-2; a possible D gene is TRBD1 (6 bases). CDR1 SGHTA and CDR2 FQGNSA come from the germline V gene. The CDR3 runs to 14 residues. V was pared by 1 base and J by 0 bases, with 6 bases between. CDR3 in amino acids: CASSLDRANYGYTF. CDR3 nucleotide sequence: TGTGCCAGCAGCTTAGACAGGGCTAACTATGGCTACACCTTC.

The chain recombines TRBV5-8 with TRBJ2-3, with a tentative D call TRBD2 (6 bases). This CDR3 has 17 residues. CDR1 is SGHTS, CDR2 YDEGEE, per germline. V was clipped by 3 bases and J by 6 bases, with 23 bases between them. For the CDR3, the DNA is TGTGCCAGCAGCTACCACGTGAGGGGAGGAGCCCCGGATACGCAGTATTTT. Translating gives CASSYHVRGGAPDTQYF. Full variable domain (remainder filled in from reference TRBV5-8 and TRBJ2-3): EAGVTQSPTHLIKTRGQQATLRCSPISGHTSVYWYQQALGLGLQFLLWYDEGEERNRGNFPPRFSGRQFPNYSSELNVNALELEDSALYLCASSYHVRGGAPDTQYFGPGTRLTVL.

The chain recombines TRBV29-1 with TRBJ1-2; 9 bases match TRBD1. The V gene's germline CDR1 is SQVTM and CDR2 ANQGSEA. The J segment lost 4 bases and the V segment lost 6 bases, leaving 9 bases of the junction unmatched. CDR3 length equals 14 residues. This chain's CDR3 is CSVALGTGTYGYTF. The CDR3 DNA follows: TGCAGCGTCGCCCTCGGGACAGGGACCTATGGCTACACCTTC.

About this clone: This CDR3 is also generated by other DNA sequences in the sample. The chain is built from TRBV11-2 and TRBJ1-5; D perhaps matches TRBD1 (5 bases). Germline values: CDR1 SGHAT, CDR2 FQNNGV. The V end lost 1 base, the J end lost 2 bases, and 9 bases lay between the germline ends. This CDR3 contains 15 residues. DNA for the CDR3: TGTGCCAGCAGCTTAGCCGGGGGGGGCAATCAGCCCCAGCATTTT. It yields the protein CASSLAGGGNQPQHF.

V gene TRBV6-2 or TRBV6-3 combines with J gene TRBJ1-1, with TRBD1 matching over 8 bases. The V gene end was trimmed by 2 bases and the J gene end by 2 bases; junction bases not matched to a gene: 4. Germline-derived CDR1 and CDR2 are MNHEY and SVGEGT. The length of the CDR3 is 15 residues. CDR3 sequence reads: CASSYAGGGNTEAFF. The CDR3 nucleotides read TGTGCCAGCAGTTACGCAGGGGGCGGAAACACTGAAGCTTTCTTT.

This clone appeared a single time. The chain uses TRBV4-2 and TRBJ2-7, with 9 bases matching TRBD1. This CDR3 spans 15 amino acids. V trimming: 1 base; J trimming: 3 bases; junction bases outside the gene matches: 4. The germline V gene encodes CDR1 LGHNA and CDR2 YNFKEQ. CDR3: CASSQGTGAIYEQYF. Written as DNA, the CDR3 is TGTGCCAGCAGCCAAGGGACAGGGGCAATCTACGAGCAGTACTTC.

The V gene is TRBV20-1, the J gene TRBJ2-1; possible D gene TRBD1, 5 bases. The CDR3 loop spans 14 amino acids. The germline gives CDR1 DFQATT, CDR2 SNEGSKA (reference sequence). V was shortened by 3 bases and J by 3 bases, with 12 bases between the two germline ends. The CDR3, as DNA: TGCAGTGCTAGTGGTAGGGGAAGCTACAATGAGCAGTTCTTC. It yields the protein CSASGRGSYNEQFF.

This chain uses TRBV7-9 with TRBJ2-2; 7 positions match TRBD2. Losses at the gene ends were 3 bases for V and 6 bases for J; bases not matched to a gene: 4. This CDR3 is 14 amino acids long. The germline V gene has CDR1 SEHNR and CDR2 FQNEAQ (reference sequence). This CDR3 is CASSFTRESGELFF. The CDR3 DNA follows: TGTGCCAGCAGCTTCACGCGGGAGTCCGGGGAGCTGTTTTTT.

This clone is a singleton in its sample. The chain combines TRBV27 with TRBJ2-7, with D possibly matching TRBD2 (6 bases). This CDR3 has 13 amino acids. Trimming took 6 bases from V and 7 from J, leaving 16 bases between them. Germline V lookup: CDR1 MNHEY, CDR2 SMNVEV (reference sequence). As DNA, the CDR3 is TGTGCCAGCAGCCGAAGCGGGTCGAGGGAGCAGTACTTC. This encodes CASSRSGSREQYF.

This chain links TRBV5-1 with TRBJ1-1; a possible D gene is TRBD1 (6 bases). The V gene's germline CDR1 is SGHRS and CDR2 YFSETQ. The CDR3 is made up of 13 amino acids. V was shortened by 1 base and J by 6 bases, with 10 bases between the two germline ends. The CDR3 sequence: CASSLTGLPEAFF. For the CDR3, the DNA is TGCGCCAGCAGCTTGACAGGGCTCCCTGAAGCTTTCTTT.

V gene TRBV5-4 combines with J gene TRBJ2-5, with D tentatively TRBD2 (5 bases). This CDR3 spans 13 amino acids. Between the trimmed V and J ends, which lost 0 bases and 5 bases, there was a span of 8 bases. CDR1 is SGHNT, CDR2 YYREEE, per germline (reference sequence). DNA for the CDR3: TGTGCCAGCAGCTTGGGTGGGGAGGAGACCCAGTACTTC. Its translation: CASSLGGEETQYF.

The chain employs TRBV19 and TRBJ1-5; D is possibly TRBD1 (5 bases). This CDR3 has 18 amino acids. Germline-derived CDR1 and CDR2 are LNHDA and SQIVND (reference sequence). V lost 4 bases and J lost 2, with 21 bases in between. Written as DNA, the CDR3 is TGTGCCAGTAGTAAAATCCTGGGGCTACCTGTTGGCAATCAGCCCCAGCATTTT. Encoded protein: CASSKILGLPVGNQPQHF.

This clone was picked up a small number of times. The CDR3 DNA sequence: TGTGCCAGCAGCGTAGAGGGACAGGGGATACATGAGCAGTTCTTC. Translating it yields CASSVEGQGIHEQFF. The rearrangement joins TRBV9 to TRBJ2-1; 10 positions match TRBD1. The CDR3 is 15 amino acids. Germline loops: CDR1 SGDLS, CDR2 YYNGEE. V shed 0 bases and J 8 bases; nucleotides not matched to a gene: 5. Full variable domain (outside the CDR3, taken from reference TRBV9 and TRBJ2-1): DSGVTQTPKHLITATGQRVTLRCSPRSGDLSVYWYQQSLDQGLQFLIQYYNGEERAKGNILERFSAQQFPDLHSELNLSSLELGDSALYFCASSVEGQGIHEQFFGPGTRLTVL.

The rearrangement joins TRBV7-3 to TRBJ1-6; weak D call: TRBD1 (5 bases). The CDR3 is made up of 14 amino acids. Germline V lookup: CDR1 SGHTA, CDR2 FQGTGA. The V end lost 5 bases, the J end lost 9 bases, and 14 bases lay between the germline ends. CDR3 in amino acids: CASSPQAQGSPLHF. The CDR3 nucleotides are TGTGCCAGCAGCCCTCAGGCTCAGGGTTCACCCCTCCACTTT.

This rearrangement joins TRBV7-2 to TRBJ1-1; 7 bases align to TRBD1. This CDR3 is built from 15 residues. The V gene's germline CDR1 is SGHTA and CDR2 FQGNSA. The V segment lost 5 bases and the J segment 2 bases; nucleotides outside the gene matches: 8. The CDR3 DNA follows: TGTGCCAGCAGCGCCCGACAGGGAATAAACACTGAAGCTTTCTTT. Translating gives CASSARQGINTEAFF.

This rearrangement joins TRBV5-4 to TRBJ1-1, with 10 bases matching TRBD1. The V gene's germline CDR1 is SGHNT and CDR2 YYREEE (reference sequence). The CDR3 sequence is 16 residues long. J was trimmed by 4 bases and V by 3 bases; bases with no gene match: 9. The CDR3 coding sequence is TGTGCCAGCAGCTCTTACTCGACAGGGGGCGGCACTGAAGCTTTCTTT. The encoded protein is CASSSYSTGGGTEAFF.

J is TRBJ1-4 and V is TRBV7-8; 8 nucleotides agree with TRBD1. Trimming cost V 2 bases and J 2 bases; bases outside gene matches: 10. The length of the CDR3 is 18 residues. Germline CDR1 reads SGHVS; CDR2 reads FQNEAQ. CDR3 in amino acids: CASSLMSRQGRTNEKLFF. CDR3 nucleotide sequence: TGTGCCAGCAGCTTAATGAGCCGACAGGGGAGGACTAATGAAAAACTGTTTTTT.

Here the CDR3 DNA reads TGTGCCAGCAGTCTCCGGGACAGACTCTTTGGGGCTTTCTTT. Encoded protein: CASSLRDRLFGAFF. The chain has TRBV28 and TRBJ1-1; 7 nucleotides agree with TRBD1. J was trimmed by 11 bases and V by 5 bases; bases with no gene match: 14. CDR3 length equals 14 residues. Germline CDR1 and CDR2: MDHEN and SYDVKM.

The CDR3 DNA reads as TGCGCCAGCAGCCTAGGACAGGCATCGAACACTGAAGCTTTCTTT. It is translated as CASSLGQASNTEAFF. The gene calls are TRBV4-3 and TRBJ1-1; the match to TRBD1 covers 7 bases. The V gene's germline CDR1 is LGHNA and CDR2 YSLEER. Trimming cost V 4 bases and J 1 base; bases outside gene matches: 6. This CDR3 region has 15 residues.

This rearrangement joins TRBV14 to TRBJ2-6; possible D gene TRBD2, 5 bases. Germline lookup yields CDR1 SGHDN and CDR2 FVKESK. Trimming removed 10 bases from V and 4 bases from J, with 14 bases in between. CDR3 length: 14 amino acids. Written as DNA, the CDR3 is TGTGCCACCTACCCCTCGGGGGGGGCCAACGTCCTGACTTTC. This translates into CATYPSGGANVLTF.

The chain links TRBV5-1 to TRBJ2-3; 10 bases agree with TRBD1. The junction had 3 bases not matched to a gene; V was cut back by 3 bases and J by 5 bases. CDR1 is SGHRS and CDR2 is YFSETQ in the germline V gene. This CDR3 is 14 amino acids long. In nucleotides, the CDR3 is TGCGCCAGCAGCTACGGACAGGGGGAAGATACGCAGTATTTT. The encoded protein is CASSYGQGEDTQYF.

The chain joins TRBV28 to TRBJ2-3, with 7 nucleotides matching TRBD2. This CDR3 has 17 residues. Looked up from germline, CDR1 is MDHEN and CDR2 is SYDVKM. J lost 0 bases, V lost 2 bases, and 8 bases had no gene match. In DNA, the CDR3 is TGTGCCAGCAGTTTACAATCGACTAGCTATAGCACAGATACGCAGTATTTT. Its protein is CASSLQSTSYSTDTQYF.

The chain uses TRBV5-4 and TRBJ2-7; no clear D. CDR3 size: 13 residues. Germline lookup yields CDR1 SGHNT and CDR2 YYREEE (reference sequence). V was cut by 4 bases and J by 6 bases, with 14 bases left in between. The CDR3 loop reads CASSPGNPSEQYF. The CDR3, as DNA: TGTGCCAGCAGCCCTGGTAACCCCAGCGAGCAGTACTTC.

This sequence joins TRBV5-6 and TRBJ2-5; D not certain. Germline CDR1 reads SGHDT; CDR2 reads YYEEEE. The germline V and J ends were trimmed by 1 base and 4 bases, with 14 bases remaining between them. The CDR3 runs to 15 residues. In DNA form, the CDR3 reads TGTGCCAGCAGCTTGTTAGGTCGTGGGCGAGAGACCCAGTACTTC. Protein: CASSLLGRGRETQYF.

The chain recombines TRBV5-1 with TRBJ2-7; possible D gene TRBD1, 6 bases. The germline gives CDR1 SGHRS, CDR2 YFSETQ. The CDR3 loop spans 13 amino acids. Trimming left V 3 bases short and J 7 bases short, with 14 bases between. The CDR3 nucleotides are TGCGCCAGCAGCTCCTTACAGGGAAGGGAGCAGTACTTC. This codes for CASSSLQGREQYF.